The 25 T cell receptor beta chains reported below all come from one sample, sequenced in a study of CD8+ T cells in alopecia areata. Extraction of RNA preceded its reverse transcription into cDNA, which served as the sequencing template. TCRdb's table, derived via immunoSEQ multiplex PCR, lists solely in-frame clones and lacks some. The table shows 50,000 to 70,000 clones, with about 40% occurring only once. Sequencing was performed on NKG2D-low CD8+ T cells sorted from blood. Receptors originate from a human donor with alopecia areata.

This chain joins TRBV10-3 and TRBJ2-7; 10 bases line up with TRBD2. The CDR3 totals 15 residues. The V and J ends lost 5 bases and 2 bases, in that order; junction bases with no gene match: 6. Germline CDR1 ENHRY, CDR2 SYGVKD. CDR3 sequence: CAISSEAGGPYEQYF. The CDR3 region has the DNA TGTGCCATCAGTAGTGAAGCGGGAGGGCCCTACGAGCAGTACTTC.

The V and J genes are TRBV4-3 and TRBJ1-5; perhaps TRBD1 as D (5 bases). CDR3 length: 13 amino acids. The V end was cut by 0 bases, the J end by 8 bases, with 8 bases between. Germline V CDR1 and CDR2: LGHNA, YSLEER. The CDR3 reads CASSQDLGEPQHF. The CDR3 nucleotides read TGCGCCAGCAGCCAAGACCTGGGGGAGCCCCAGCATTTT.

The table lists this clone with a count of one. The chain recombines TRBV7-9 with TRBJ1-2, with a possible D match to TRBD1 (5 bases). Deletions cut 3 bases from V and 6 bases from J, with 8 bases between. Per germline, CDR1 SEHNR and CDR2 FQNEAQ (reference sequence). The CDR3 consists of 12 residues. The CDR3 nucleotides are TGTGCCAGCAGCTTCCCGGGGCATGGCTACACCTTC. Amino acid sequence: CASSFPGHGYTF.

The CDR3 reads CASSPRLMGVDIQYF. In DNA, the CDR3 is TGTGCCAGCAGTCCCAGGTTAATGGGAGTCGACATTCAGTACTTC. The chain combines TRBV13 with TRBJ2-4; maybe TRBD2 (5 bases). Germline V gene sequence: CDR1 PRHDT, CDR2 FYEKMQ (reference sequence). The CDR3 covers 15 residues. V shed 6 bases and J shed 8 bases, with 20 bases lying between them.

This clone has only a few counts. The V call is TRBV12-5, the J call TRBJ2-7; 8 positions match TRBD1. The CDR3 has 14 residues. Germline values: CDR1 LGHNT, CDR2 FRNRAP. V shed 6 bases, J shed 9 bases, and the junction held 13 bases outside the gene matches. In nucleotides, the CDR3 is TGTGCTAGTGGAACAGGACAGGGTCGACTTGGGCAGTACTTC. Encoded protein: CASGTGQGRLGQYF. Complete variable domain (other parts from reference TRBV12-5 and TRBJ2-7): DARVTQTPRHKVTEMGQEVTMRCQPILGHNTVFWYRQTMMQGLELLAYFRNRAPLDDSGMPKDRFSAEMPDATLATLKIQPSEPRDSAVYFCASGTGQGRLGQYFGPGTRLTVT.

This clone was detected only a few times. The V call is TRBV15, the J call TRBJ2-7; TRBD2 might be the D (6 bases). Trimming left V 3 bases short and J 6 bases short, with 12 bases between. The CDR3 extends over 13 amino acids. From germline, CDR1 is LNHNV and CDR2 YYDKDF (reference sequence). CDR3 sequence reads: CATSSLVGGEQYF. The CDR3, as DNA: TGTGCCACCAGCAGCCTCGTCGGGGGCGAGCAGTACTTC.

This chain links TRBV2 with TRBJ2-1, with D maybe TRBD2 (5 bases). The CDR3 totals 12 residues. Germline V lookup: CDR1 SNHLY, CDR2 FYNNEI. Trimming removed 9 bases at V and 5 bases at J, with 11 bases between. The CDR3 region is CAREADNNEQFF. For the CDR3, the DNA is TGTGCCAGAGAAGCGGATAACAATGAGCAGTTCTTC.

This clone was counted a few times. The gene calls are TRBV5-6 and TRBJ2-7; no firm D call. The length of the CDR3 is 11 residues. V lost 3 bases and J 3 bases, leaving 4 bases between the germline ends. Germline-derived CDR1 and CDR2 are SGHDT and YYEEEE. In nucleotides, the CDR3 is TGTGCCAGCAGCTGGAACTACGAGCAGTACTTC. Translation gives CASSWNYEQYF.

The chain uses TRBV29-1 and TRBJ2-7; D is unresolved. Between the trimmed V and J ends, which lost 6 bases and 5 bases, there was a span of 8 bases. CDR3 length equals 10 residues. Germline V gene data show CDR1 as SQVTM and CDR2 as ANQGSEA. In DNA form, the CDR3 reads TGCAGCGTGGCAGCTGACGAGCAGTACTTC. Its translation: CSVAADEQYF.

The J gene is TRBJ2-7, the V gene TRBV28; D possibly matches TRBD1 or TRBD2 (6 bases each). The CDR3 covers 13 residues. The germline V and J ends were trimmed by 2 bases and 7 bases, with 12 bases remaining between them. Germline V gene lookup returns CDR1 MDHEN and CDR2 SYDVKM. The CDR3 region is CASSLRGDREQYF. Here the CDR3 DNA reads TGTGCCAGCAGTTTAAGGGGGGACCGGGAGCAGTACTTC.

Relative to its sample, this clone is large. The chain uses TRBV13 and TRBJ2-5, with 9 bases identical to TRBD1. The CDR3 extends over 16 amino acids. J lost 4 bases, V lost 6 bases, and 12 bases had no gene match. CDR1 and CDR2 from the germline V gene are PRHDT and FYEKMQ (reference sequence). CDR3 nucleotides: TGTGCCAGCAGTCAAGGCGGACAGGGGCCCCTAGAGACCCAGTACTTC. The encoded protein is CASSQGGQGPLETQYF.

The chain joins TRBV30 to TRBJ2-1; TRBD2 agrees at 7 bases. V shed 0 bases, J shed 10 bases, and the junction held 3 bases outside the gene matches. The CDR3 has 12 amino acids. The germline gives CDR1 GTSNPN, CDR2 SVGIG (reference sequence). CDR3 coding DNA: TGTGCCTGGAGTGTACTCGGGGGGGAGCAGTTCTTC. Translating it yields CAWSVLGGEQFF.

This CDR3 reads CASSFGQGYEQYF. CDR3 coding DNA: TGTGCCAGCAGCTTTGGACAGGGGTACGAGCAGTACTTC. The gene calls are TRBV7-2 and TRBJ2-7, with TRBD1 identical over 9 bases. The germline V gene encodes CDR1 SGHTA and CDR2 FQGNSA. The CDR3 totals 13 residues. Trimming cost V 3 bases and J 4 bases; bases outside gene matches: 1.

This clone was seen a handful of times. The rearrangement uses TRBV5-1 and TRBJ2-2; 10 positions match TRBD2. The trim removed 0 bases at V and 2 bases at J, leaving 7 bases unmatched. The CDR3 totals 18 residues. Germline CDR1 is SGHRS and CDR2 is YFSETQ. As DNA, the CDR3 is TGCGCCAGCAGCTTGGCTCCGCTAGCGGGAGATAACACCGGGGAGCTGTTTTTT. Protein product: CASSLAPLAGDNTGELFF. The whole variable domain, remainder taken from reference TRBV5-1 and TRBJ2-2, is KAGVTQTPRYLIKTRGQQVTLSCSPISGHRSVSWYQQTPGQGLQFLFEYFSETQRNKGNFPGRFSGRQFSNSRSEMNVSTLELGDSALYLCASSLAPLAGDNTGELFFGEGSRLTVL.

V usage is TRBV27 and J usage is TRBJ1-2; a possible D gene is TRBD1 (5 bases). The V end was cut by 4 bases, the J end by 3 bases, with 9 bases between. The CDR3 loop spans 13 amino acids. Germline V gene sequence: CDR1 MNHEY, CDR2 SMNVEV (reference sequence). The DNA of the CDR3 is TGTGCCAGCAGTTCGGGGCCATACTATGGCTACACCTTC. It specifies CASSSGPYYGYTF.

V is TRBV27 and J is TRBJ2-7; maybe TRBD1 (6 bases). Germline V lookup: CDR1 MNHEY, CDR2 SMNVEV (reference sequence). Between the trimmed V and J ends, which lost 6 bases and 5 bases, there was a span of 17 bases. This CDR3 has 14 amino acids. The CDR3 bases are TGTGCCAGCAGCCCGACCACAGGGACCCACGAGCAGTACTTC. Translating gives CASSPTTGTHEQYF.

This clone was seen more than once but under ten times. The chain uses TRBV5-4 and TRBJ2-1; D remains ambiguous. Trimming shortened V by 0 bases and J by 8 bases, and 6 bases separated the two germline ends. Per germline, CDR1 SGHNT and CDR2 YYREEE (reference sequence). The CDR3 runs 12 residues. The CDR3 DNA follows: TGTGCCAGCAGCTTGGCCGGGTATGAGCAGTTCTTC. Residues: CASSLAGYEQFF.

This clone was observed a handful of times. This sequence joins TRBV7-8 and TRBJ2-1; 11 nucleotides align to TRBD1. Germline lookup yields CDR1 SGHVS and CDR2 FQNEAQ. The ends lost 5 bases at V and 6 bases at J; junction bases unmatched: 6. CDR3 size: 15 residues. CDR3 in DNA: TGTGCCAGCAGCCCCCGGGACAGGGGGTCCAATGAGCAGTTCTTC. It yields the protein CASSPRDRGSNEQFF. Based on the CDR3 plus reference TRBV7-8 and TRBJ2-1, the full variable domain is GAGVSQSPRYKVAKRGQDVALRCDPISGHVSLFWYQQALGQGPEFLTYFQNEAQLDKSGLPSDRFFAERPEGSVSTLKIQRTQQEDSAVYLCASSPRDRGSNEQFFGPGTRLTVL.

In DNA form, the CDR3 reads TGTGCCAGCAGCCAGGAGGCAGACAATGAAAAACTGTTTTTT. Translating it yields CASSQEADNEKLFF. The chain is built from TRBV7-6 and TRBJ1-4, with D unresolved. The length of the CDR3 is 14 residues. Per germline, CDR1 SGHVS and CDR2 FNYEAQ. V gave up 5 bases and J gave up 5 bases, with 12 bases separating them.

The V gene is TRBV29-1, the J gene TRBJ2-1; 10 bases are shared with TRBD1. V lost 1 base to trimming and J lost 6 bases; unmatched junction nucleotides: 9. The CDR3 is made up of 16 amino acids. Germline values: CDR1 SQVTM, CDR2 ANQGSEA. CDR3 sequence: CSVEGLGGTGVNEQFF. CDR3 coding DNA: TGCAGCGTTGAAGGCCTCGGAGGGACAGGGGTCAATGAGCAGTTCTTC.

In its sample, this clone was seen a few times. CDR3 loop: CASSLGAGELFF. CDR3 nucleotide sequence: TGTGCCAGCTCTCTGGGCGCCGGGGAGCTGTTTTTT. J is TRBJ2-2 and V is TRBV13, with D hard to call. The CDR3 is made up of 12 amino acids. Germline lookup yields CDR1 PRHDT and CDR2 FYEKMQ (reference sequence). Trimming removed 8 bases at V and 6 bases at J, with 10 bases between.

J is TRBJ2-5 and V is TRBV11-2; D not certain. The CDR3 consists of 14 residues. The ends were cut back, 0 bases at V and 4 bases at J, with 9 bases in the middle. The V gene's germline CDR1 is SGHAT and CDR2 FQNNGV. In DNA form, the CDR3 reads TGTGCCAGCAGCTTAGATGAGGTCGGAGAGACCCAGTACTTC. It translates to CASSLDEVGETQYF.

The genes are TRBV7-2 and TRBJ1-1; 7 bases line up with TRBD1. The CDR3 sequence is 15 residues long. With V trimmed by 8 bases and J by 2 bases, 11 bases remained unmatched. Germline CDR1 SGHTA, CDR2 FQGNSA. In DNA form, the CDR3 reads TGTGCCAGCTTGGGGGCCGGGACAGCAAACACTGAAGCTTTCTTT. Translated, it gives CASLGAGTANTEAFF.

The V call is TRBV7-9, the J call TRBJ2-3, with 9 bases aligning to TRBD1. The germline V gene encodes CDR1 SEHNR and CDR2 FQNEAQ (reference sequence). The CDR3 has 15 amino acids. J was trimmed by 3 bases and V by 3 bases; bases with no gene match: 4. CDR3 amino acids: CASSLVTGGTDTQYF. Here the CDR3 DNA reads TGTGCCAGCAGCTTGGTGACAGGGGGAACAGATACGCAGTATTTT.

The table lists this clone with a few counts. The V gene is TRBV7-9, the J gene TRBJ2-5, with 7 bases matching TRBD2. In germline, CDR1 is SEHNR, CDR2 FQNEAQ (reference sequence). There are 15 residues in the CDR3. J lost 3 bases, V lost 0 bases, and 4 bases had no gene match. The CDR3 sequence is CASSLAPAGEETQYF. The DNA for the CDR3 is TGTGCCAGCAGCTTAGCTCCGGCGGGAGAAGAGACCCAGTACTTC.